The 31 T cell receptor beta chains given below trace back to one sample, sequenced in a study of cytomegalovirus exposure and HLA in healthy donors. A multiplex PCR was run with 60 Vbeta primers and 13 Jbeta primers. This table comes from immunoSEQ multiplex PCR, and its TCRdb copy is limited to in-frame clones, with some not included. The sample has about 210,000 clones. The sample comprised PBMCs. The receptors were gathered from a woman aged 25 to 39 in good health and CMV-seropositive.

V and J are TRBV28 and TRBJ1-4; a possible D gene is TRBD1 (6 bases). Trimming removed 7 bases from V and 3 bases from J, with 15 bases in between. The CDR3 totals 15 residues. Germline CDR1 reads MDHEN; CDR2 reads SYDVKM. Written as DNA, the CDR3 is TGTGCCAGCAACCTTTCGGACAGATCTAATGAAAAACTGTTTTTT. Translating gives CASNLSDRSNEKLFF.

CDR3 residues: CASSTVTSGVFNEQFF. CDR3 coding DNA: TGTGCCAGTAGTACGGTGACTAGCGGGGTCTTTAATGAGCAGTTCTTC. The chain uses TRBV19 and TRBJ2-1, with 11 bases aligning to TRBD2. V trimming: 4 bases; J trimming: 7 bases; junction bases outside the gene matches: 9. The CDR3 runs to 16 residues. Germline lookup yields CDR1 LNHDA and CDR2 SQIVND (reference sequence). Full variable domain (remainder filled in from reference TRBV19 and TRBJ2-1): DGGITQSPKYLFRKEGQNVTLSCEQNLNHDAMYWYRQDPGQGLRLIYYSQIVNDFQKGDIAEGYSVSREKKESFPLTVTSAQKNPTAFYLCASSTVTSGVFNEQFFGPGTRLTVL.

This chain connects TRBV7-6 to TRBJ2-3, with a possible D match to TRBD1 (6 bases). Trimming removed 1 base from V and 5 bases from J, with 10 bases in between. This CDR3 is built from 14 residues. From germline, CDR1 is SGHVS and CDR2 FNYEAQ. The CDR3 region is CASSLGTAIDTQYF. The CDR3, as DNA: TGTGCCAGCAGCTTAGGGACAGCTATAGATACGCAGTATTTT.

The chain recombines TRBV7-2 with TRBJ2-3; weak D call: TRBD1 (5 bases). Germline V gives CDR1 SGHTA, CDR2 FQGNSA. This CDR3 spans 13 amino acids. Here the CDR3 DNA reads TGTGCTGGGCAGACAGCGAACACAGATACGCAGTATTTT. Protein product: CAGQTANTDTQYF.

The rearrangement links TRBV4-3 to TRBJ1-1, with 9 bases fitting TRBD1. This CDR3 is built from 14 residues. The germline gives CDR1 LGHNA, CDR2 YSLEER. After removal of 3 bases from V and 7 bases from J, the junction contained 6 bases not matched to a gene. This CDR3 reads CASSQYRGLGEAFF. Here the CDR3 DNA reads TGCGCCAGCAGCCAGTACAGGGGGCTCGGTGAAGCTTTCTTT.

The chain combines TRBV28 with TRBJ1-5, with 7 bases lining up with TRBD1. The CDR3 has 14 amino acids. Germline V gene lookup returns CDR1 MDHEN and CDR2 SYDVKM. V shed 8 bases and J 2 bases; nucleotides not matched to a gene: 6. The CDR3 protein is CASHRGAGNQPQHF. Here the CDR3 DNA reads TGTGCCAGCCACAGGGGTGCTGGCAATCAGCCCCAGCATTTT.

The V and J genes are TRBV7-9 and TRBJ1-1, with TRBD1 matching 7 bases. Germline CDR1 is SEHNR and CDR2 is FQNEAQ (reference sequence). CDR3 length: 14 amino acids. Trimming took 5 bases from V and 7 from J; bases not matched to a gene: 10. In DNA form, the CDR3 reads TGTGCCAGCAGCAAACCGACAGGGCGTAGTGAAGCTTTCTTT. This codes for CASSKPTGRSEAFF.

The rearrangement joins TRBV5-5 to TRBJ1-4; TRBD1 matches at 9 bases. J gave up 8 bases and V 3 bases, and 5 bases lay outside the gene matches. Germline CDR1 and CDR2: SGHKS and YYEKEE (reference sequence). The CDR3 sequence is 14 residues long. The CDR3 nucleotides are TGTGCCAGCAGCTGGGGGACAGGGACAGAAAAACTGTTTTTT. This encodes CASSWGTGTEKLFF.

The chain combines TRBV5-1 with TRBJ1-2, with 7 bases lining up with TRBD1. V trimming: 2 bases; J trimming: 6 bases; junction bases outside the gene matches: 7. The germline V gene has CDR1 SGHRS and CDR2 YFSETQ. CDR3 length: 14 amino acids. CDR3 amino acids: CASSFSRGEDGYTF. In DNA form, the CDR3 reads TGCGCCAGCAGCTTTAGCAGGGGGGAGGATGGCTACACCTTC.

CDR3 nucleotides: TGTGCCAGCAGCTTCCATCCGATTAGGACAGGGGGCCACGAGCAGTACTTC. This encodes CASSFHPIRTGGHEQYF. The chain has TRBV7-2 and TRBJ2-7, with TRBD1 matching over 11 bases. V lost 3 bases, J lost 5 bases, and 12 bases stayed unmatched. Per the germline V gene, CDR1 is SGHTA and CDR2 is FQGNSA. There are 17 residues in the CDR3.

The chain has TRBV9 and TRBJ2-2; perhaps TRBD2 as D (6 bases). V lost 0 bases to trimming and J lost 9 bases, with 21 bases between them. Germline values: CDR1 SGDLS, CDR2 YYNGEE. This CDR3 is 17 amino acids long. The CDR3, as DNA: TGTGCCAGCAGCGTAGTGGGTAGCGGATTAGGGCACCGGGAGCTGTTTTTT. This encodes CASSVVGSGLGHRELFF.

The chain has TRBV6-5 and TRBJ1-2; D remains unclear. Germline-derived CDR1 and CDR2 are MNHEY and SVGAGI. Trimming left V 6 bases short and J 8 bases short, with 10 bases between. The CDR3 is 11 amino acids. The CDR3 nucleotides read TGTGCCAGCAGCCGAGCCGGGGGCTACACCTTC. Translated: CASSRAGGYTF.

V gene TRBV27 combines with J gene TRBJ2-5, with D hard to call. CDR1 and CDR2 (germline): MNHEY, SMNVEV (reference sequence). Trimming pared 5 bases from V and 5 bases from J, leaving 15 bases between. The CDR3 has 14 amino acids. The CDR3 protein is CASSPAGAFETQYF. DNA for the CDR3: TGTGCCAGCAGTCCCGCTGGAGCTTTTGAGACCCAGTACTTC.

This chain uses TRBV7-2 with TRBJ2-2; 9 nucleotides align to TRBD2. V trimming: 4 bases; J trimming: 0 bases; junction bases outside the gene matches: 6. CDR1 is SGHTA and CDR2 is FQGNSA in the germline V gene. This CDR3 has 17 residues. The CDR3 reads CASSWPLAGPNTGELFF. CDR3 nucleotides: TGTGCCAGCAGCTGGCCGCTAGCGGGGCCGAACACCGGGGAGCTGTTTTTT.

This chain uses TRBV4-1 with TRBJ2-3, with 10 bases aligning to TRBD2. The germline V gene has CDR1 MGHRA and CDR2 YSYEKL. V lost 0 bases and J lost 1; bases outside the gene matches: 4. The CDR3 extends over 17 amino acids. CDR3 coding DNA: TGCGCCAGCAGCCAAGATTCACTAGCGGGGCGCACAGATACGCAGTATTTT. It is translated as CASSQDSLAGRTDTQYF.

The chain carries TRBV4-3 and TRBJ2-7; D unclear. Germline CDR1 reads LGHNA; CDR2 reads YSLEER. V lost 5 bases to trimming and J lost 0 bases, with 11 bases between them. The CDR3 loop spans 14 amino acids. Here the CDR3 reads CASSFGSSSYEQYF. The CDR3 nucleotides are TGCGCCAGCAGCTTTGGGTCTAGCTCCTACGAGCAGTACTTC.

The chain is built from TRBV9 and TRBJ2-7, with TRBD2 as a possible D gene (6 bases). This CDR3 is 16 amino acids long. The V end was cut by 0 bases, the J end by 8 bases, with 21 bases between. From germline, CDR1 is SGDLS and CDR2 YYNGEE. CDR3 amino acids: CASSVGGGPKPRQQYF. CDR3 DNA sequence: TGTGCCAGCAGCGTAGGAGGAGGGCCAAAGCCTCGACAGCAGTACTTC.

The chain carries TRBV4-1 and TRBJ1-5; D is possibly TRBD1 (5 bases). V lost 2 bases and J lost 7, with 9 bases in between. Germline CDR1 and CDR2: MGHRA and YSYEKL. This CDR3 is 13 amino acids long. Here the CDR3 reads CASSQPGGQPQHF. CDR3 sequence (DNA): TGCGCCAGCAGCCAACCGGGGGGACAGCCCCAGCATTTT.

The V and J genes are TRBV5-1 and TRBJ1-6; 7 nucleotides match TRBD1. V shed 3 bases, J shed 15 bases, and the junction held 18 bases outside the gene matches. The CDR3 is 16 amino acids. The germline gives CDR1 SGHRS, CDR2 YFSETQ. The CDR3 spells CASSSENQGVLSLLHF. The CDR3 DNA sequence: TGCGCCAGCAGCTCGGAAAATCAGGGGGTTCTCAGTCTCCTCCACTTT. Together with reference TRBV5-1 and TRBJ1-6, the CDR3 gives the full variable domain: KAGVTQTPRYLIKTRGQQVTLSCSPISGHRSVSWYQQTPGQGLQFLFEYFSETQRNKGNFPGRFSGRQFSNSRSEMNVSTLELGDSALYLCASSSENQGVLSLLHFGNGTRLTVT.

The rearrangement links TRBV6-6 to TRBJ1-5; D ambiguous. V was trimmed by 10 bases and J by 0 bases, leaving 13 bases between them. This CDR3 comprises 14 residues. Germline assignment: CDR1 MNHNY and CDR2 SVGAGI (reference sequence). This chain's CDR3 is CATQDRNSNQPQHF. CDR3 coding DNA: TGTGCCACTCAGGATCGTAATAGCAATCAGCCCCAGCATTTT.

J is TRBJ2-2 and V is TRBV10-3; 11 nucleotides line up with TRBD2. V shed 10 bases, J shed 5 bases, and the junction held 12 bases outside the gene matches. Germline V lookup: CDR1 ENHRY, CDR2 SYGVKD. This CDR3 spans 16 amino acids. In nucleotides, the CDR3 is TGTGCCAGTTGGAGTCCACTAGCGGGGGAGACCGGGGAGCTGTTTTTT. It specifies CASWSPLAGETGELFF.

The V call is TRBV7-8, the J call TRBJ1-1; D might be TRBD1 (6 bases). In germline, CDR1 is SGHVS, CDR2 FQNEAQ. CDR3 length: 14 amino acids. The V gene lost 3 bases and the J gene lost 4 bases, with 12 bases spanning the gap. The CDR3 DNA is TGTGCCAGCAGCTTCTCGACCAGGGGCACTGAAGCTTTCTTT. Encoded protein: CASSFSTRGTEAFF.

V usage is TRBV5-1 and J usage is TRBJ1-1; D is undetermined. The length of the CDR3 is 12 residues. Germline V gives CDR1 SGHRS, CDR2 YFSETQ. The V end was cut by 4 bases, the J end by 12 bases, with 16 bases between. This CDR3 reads CASSLRGFGSFF. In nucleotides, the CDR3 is TGCGCCAGCAGCCTTCGAGGCTTCGGGTCTTTCTTT.

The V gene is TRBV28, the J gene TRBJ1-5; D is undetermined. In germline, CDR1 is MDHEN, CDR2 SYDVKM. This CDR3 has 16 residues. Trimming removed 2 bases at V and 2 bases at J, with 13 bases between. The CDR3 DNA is TGTGCCAGCAGTTTACTCACCTCGGTTGGCAATCAGCCCCAGCATTTT. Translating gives CASSLLTSVGNQPQHF.

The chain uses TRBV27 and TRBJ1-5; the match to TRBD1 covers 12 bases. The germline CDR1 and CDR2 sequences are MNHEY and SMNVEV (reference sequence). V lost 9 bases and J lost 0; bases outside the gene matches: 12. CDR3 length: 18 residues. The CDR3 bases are TGTGCCAGTCACCGGGACAGGGGGCTTATCGTTAGCAATCAGCCCCAGCATTTT. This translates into CASHRDRGLIVSNQPQHF.

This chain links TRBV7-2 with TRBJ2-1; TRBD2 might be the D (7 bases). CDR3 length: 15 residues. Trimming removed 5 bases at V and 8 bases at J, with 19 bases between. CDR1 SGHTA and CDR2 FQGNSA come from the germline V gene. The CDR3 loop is CASSLGRGAGYEQFF. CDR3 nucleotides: TGTGCCAGCAGCCTAGGTCGGGGGGCTGGATATGAGCAGTTCTTC.

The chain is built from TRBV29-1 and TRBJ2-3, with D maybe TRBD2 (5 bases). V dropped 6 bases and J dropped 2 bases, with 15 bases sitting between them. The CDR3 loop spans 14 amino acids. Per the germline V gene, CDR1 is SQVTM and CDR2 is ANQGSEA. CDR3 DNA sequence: TGCAGCGTCGGGGTGGGCCTTTCCACAGATACGCAGTATTTT. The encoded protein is CSVGVGLSTDTQYF.

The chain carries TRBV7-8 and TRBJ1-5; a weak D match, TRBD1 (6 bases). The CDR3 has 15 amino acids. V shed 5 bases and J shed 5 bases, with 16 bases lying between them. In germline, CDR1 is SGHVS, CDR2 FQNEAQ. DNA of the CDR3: TGTGCCAGCAGCCTTACAGGGCTAGCGGATCAGCCCCAGCATTTT. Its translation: CASSLTGLADQPQHF.

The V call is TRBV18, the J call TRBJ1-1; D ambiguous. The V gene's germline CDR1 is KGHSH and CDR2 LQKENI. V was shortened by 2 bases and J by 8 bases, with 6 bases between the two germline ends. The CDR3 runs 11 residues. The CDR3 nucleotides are TGTGCCAGCTCACCAGCGGTGGAAGCTTTCTTT. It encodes CASSPAVEAFF.

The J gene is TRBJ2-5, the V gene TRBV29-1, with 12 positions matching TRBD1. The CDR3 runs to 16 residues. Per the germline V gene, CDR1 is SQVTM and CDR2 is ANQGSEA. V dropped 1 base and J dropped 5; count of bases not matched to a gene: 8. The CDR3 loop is CSVEGWDRGLGETQYF. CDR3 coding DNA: TGCAGCGTTGAAGGTTGGGACAGGGGGCTTGGCGAGACCCAGTACTTC.

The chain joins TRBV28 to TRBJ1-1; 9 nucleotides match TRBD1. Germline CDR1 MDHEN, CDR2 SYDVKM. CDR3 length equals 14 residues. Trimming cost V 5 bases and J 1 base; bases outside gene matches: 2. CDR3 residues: CASSLDRGNTEAFF. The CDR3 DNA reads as TGTGCCAGCAGTCTGGACAGGGGGAACACTGAAGCTTTCTTT.